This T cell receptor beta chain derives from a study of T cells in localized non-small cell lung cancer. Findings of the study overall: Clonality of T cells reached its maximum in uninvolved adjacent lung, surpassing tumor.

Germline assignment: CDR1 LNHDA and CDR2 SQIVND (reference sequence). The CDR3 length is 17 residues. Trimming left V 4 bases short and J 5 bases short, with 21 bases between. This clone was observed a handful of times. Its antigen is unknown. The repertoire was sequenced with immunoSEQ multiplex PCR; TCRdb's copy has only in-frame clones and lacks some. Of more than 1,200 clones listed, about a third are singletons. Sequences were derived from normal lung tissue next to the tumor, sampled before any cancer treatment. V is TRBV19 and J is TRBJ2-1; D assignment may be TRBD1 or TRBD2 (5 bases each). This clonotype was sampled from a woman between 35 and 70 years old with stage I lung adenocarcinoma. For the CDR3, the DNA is TGTGCCAGTAGTACCCGTCGGGGACGGGATTGGGACAATGAGCAGTTCTTC. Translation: CASSTRRGRDWDNEQFF.